These T cell receptor beta chains were read from a single sample in a study of shared clonotypes between healthy human individuals. Sequencing was performed with immunoSEQ multiplex PCR; in TCRdb, only in-frame clones are kept and a portion is missing. The sample consists of some 500,000 clones, 75% to 80% of them appearing once. Sample: PBMCs. The source is a woman aged 40 to 55 in good health. Some clones in this sample may be carry-over from other donors' samples. The CDR3 runs from the conserved cysteine through the conserved F or W. The order of the fields is D gene, clone size, V gene, J gene, CDR3 DNA, CDR3 protein. The D gene is left open where the match is weak. Part of the rows lack a size; the others show once, few, many or a class for expanded clones.

d_gene: .; abundance: .; v_gene: TRBV28; j_gene: TRBJ2-3; CDR3nt: TGTGCCAGCAGCCGGGACAACACAGATACGCAGTATTTT; CDR3aa: CASSRDNTDTQYF
d_gene: TRBD2; abundance: .; v_gene: TRBV27; j_gene: TRBJ2-3; CDR3nt: TGTGCCAGCAGTTTCCAAGGACTAGCGTTAAGCACAGATACGCAGTATTTT; CDR3aa: CASSFQGLALSTDTQYF
d_gene: .; abundance: .; v_gene: TRBV29-1; j_gene: TRBJ1-1; CDR3nt: TGCAGCGTTACGGGGCCGGGGGACACTGAAGCTTTCTTT; CDR3aa: CSVTGPGDTEAFF
d_gene: .; abundance: .; v_gene: TRBV4-3; j_gene: TRBJ2-2; CDR3nt: TGCGCCAGCAGCCAGGATAGATGGGCCGGGGAGCTGTTTTTT; CDR3aa: CASSQDRWAGELFF
d_gene: .; abundance: .; v_gene: TRBV7-8; j_gene: TRBJ1-1; CDR3nt: TGTGCCAGCACCTCCGGACAGCGGGGCACTGAAGCTTTCTTT; CDR3aa: CASTSGQRGTEAFF
d_gene: TRBD1; abundance: medium-sized; v_gene: TRBV25-1; j_gene: TRBJ2-2; CDR3nt: TGTGCCAGCAGTGAAGGGGCAGGGGGCACCGGGGAGCTGTTTTTT; CDR3aa: CASSEGAGGTGELFF
d_gene: .; abundance: .; v_gene: TRBV4-1; j_gene: TRBJ2-1; CDR3nt: TGCGCCAGCAGCGTATACAGAGAAACTAACAATGAGCAGTTCTTC; CDR3aa: CASSVYRETNNEQFF
d_gene: .; abundance: once; v_gene: TRBV4-2; j_gene: TRBJ2-7; CDR3nt: TGTGCCAGCAGCCATCCCCCCGGGATCTCCTACGAGCAGTACTTC; CDR3aa: CASSHPPGISYEQYF
d_gene: TRBD2; abundance: .; v_gene: TRBV6-1; j_gene: TRBJ2-7; CDR3nt: TGTGCCAGCAGTGACCCCGGGGGGAAGAGCTCCTACGAGCAGTACTTC; CDR3aa: CASSDPGGKSSYEQYF
d_gene: .; abundance: .; v_gene: TRBV2; j_gene: TRBJ2-7; CDR3nt: TGTGCCAGCAGGGGACCCCGGGTCCACGAGCAGTACTTC; CDR3aa: CASRGPRVHEQYF
d_gene: TRBD2; abundance: many; v_gene: TRBV28; j_gene: TRBJ2-1; CDR3nt: TGTGCCAGCAGTAAACCGGGACTAGCGGGAGGGCCAAATTTCTACAATGAGCAGTTCTTC; CDR3aa: CASSKPGLAGGPNFYNEQFF
d_gene: TRBD1; abundance: .; v_gene: TRBV5-1; j_gene: TRBJ2-7; CDR3nt: TGCGCCAGCAGCTTGGAAGACCCGGGACAGGGTTACGAGCAGTACTTC; CDR3aa: CASSLEDPGQGYEQYF
d_gene: .; abundance: .; v_gene: TRBV13; j_gene: TRBJ1-1; CDR3nt: TGTGCCAGCAGCTCCCTCTACACTGAAGCTTTCTTT; CDR3aa: CASSSLYTEAFF
d_gene: TRBD1; abundance: .; v_gene: TRBV10-1; j_gene: TRBJ1-1; CDR3nt: TGCGCCAGCAGTGATGGGGCACACAGGGGGTTATGCTCTATGAACACTGAAGCTTTCTTT; CDR3aa: CASSDGAHRGLCSMNTEAFF
d_gene: TRBD2; abundance: .; v_gene: TRBV7-2; j_gene: TRBJ2-3; CDR3nt: TGTGCCAGCAGCTTTTACCTAGCGGGAGTCTCAGATACGCAGTATTTT; CDR3aa: CASSFYLAGVSDTQYF
d_gene: TRBD1; abundance: .; v_gene: TRBV6-5; j_gene: TRBJ2-7; CDR3nt: TGTGCCAGCAGTTCCCCCGACAGGGACCTTTCCTACGAGCAGTACTTC; CDR3aa: CASSSPDRDLSYEQYF
d_gene: TRBD1; abundance: few; v_gene: TRBV18; j_gene: TRBJ1-1; CDR3nt: TGTGCCAGCTCCCCCGGGACAGGGACATATAACACTGAAGCTTTCTTT; CDR3aa: CASSPGTGTYNTEAFF
d_gene: TRBD2; abundance: .; v_gene: TRBV2; j_gene: TRBJ2-3; CDR3nt: TGTGCCAGCAGAGCCAAGAGGGCTAGCGGGACCACAGATACGCAGTATTTT; CDR3aa: CASRAKRASGTTDTQYF
d_gene: TRBD2; abundance: few; v_gene: TRBV25-1; j_gene: TRBJ2-1; CDR3nt: TGTGCCAGCAGTAGACTAGCGGGAGGGTTCAATGAGCAGTTCTTC; CDR3aa: CASSRLAGGFNEQFF
d_gene: TRBD2; abundance: .; v_gene: TRBV5-1; j_gene: TRBJ2-7; CDR3nt: TGCGCCAGCAGCTTTAGCGGGAGGGCCTCCTACGAGCAGTACTTC; CDR3aa: CASSFSGRASYEQYF
d_gene: .; abundance: .; v_gene: TRBV5-6; j_gene: TRBJ2-7; CDR3nt: TGTGCCAGCAGCTTGGCCGGAGGGGCCTCCTACGAGCAGTACTTC; CDR3aa: CASSLAGGASYEQYF
d_gene: .; abundance: .; v_gene: TRBV28; j_gene: TRBJ2-1; CDR3nt: TGTGCCAGCGGCCTCCCGATGTTTGAGCAGTTCTTC; CDR3aa: CASGLPMFEQFF
d_gene: TRBD1; abundance: .; v_gene: TRBV27; j_gene: TRBJ1-2; CDR3nt: TGTGCCAGCAGTTTGGGGGACAGGGATTATGGCTACACCTTC; CDR3aa: CASSLGDRDYGYTF
d_gene: .; abundance: once; v_gene: TRBV5-1; j_gene: TRBJ2-7; CDR3nt: TGCGCCAGCAGCTTGTACGGGTCCCGGGAGCTAAGAGAGCAGTACTTC; CDR3aa: CASSLYGSRELREQYF
d_gene: TRBD2; abundance: .; v_gene: TRBV10-2; j_gene: TRBJ2-1; CDR3nt: TGCGCCAGCAGTAGGACTAGCCGGGACAATGAGCAGTTCTTC; CDR3aa: CASSRTSRDNEQFF
d_gene: .; abundance: .; v_gene: TRBV18; j_gene: TRBJ2-1; CDR3nt: TGTGCCAGCTCACCACTGGCAGGGTCCTACAATGAGCAGTTCTTC; CDR3aa: CASSPLAGSYNEQFF
d_gene: .; abundance: .; v_gene: TRBV11-2; j_gene: TRBJ2-7; CDR3nt: TGTGCCAGCAGCGGCCCGAGCAGGGACGGCGAGCAGTACTTC; CDR3aa: CASSGPSRDGEQYF
d_gene: .; abundance: .; v_gene: TRBV6-5; j_gene: TRBJ1-2; CDR3nt: TGTGCCAGCAGTTACGGTCCTATGATCACCTTC; CDR3aa: CASSYGPMITF
d_gene: .; abundance: many; v_gene: TRBV5-6; j_gene: TRBJ1-1; CDR3nt: TGTGCCAGCAGCTCCGGACTGGGGGCCTGGAGCACTGAAGCTTTCTTT; CDR3aa: CASSSGLGAWSTEAFF
d_gene: .; abundance: once; v_gene: TRBV11-2; j_gene: TRBJ2-2; CDR3nt: TGTGCCAGCAGCTTAAGGGGGGCGCGGGGCACCGGGGAGCTGTTTTTT; CDR3aa: CASSLRGARGTGELFF